This record concerns one T cell receptor beta chain sequence. What this receptor recognizes is not known. No base quality values were provided; no much bigger clone lies one nucleotide off. The CDR3 contains 14 residues, cysteine and phenylalanine counted. Only the CDR3 region is kept as DNA, spanning 42 bases read in frame from base 1. Clipping removes 8 bases from V and 2 bases from J, with 9 as the unmatched junction base count. CDR1 MDHEN and CDR2 SYDVKM are derived from the germline V gene. The sample comes from a study of T cell changes during pregnancy in multiple sclerosis (dated by TCRdb to the late 2010s). With respect to the entire study: Changes in the T cell repertoire over the course of pregnancy were examined in this study in women with multiple sclerosis.

The method behind the library was the immunoSEQ multiplex PCR assay. In its TCRdb copy, this immuneACCESS table keeps in-frame sequences only and misses some clones. Where compared with another copy, unresolved V genes explain less than half of these, and the others have no known cause. The sample table shows about 38,000 clones, and 90% are seen once. The ten largest clones take up approximately 0.5% of the sample. Specimen: CD4+ T cells from peripheral blood mononuclear cells, collected in the second trimester of pregnancy. The origin of this receptor is a female donor with multiple sclerosis, enrolled in a pregnancy study. The rearranged segments are TRBV28 and TRBJ2-7; TRBD2 aligns with 7 central bases. The CDR3 protein: CASREAGSTYEQYF. The DNA is TGTGCCAGCCGGGAGGCAGGATCCACCTACGAGCAGTACTTC.